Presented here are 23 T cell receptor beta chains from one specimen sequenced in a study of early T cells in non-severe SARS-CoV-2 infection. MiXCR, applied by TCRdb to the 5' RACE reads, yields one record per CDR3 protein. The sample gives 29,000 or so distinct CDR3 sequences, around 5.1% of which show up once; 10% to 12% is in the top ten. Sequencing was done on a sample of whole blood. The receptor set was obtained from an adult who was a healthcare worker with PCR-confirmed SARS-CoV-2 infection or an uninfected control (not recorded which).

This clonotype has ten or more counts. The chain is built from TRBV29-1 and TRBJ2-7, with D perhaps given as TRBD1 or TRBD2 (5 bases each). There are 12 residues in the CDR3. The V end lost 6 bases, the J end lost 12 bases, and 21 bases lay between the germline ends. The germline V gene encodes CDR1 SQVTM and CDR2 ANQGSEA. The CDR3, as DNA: TGCAGCGTCGACGATGGGGGTCGGAGCATGTACTTC. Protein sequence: CSVDDGGRSMYF.

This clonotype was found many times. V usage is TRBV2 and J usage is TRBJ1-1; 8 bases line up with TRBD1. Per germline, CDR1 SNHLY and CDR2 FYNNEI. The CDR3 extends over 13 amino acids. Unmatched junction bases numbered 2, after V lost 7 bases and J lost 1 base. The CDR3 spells CASMGTGNTEAFF. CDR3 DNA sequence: TGTGCCAGCATGGGGACAGGGAACACTGAAGCTTTCTTT.

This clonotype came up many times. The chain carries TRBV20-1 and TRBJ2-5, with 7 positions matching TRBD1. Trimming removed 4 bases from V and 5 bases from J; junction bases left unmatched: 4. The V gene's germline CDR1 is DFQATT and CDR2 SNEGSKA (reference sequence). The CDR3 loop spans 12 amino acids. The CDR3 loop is CSAITGVETQYF. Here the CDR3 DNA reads TGCAGTGCTATAACAGGGGTTGAGACCCAGTACTTC.

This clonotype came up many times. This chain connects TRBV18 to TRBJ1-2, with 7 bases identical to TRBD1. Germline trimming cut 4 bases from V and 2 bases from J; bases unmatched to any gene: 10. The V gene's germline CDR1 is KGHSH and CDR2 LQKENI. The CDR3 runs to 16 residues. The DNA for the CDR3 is TGTGCCAGCTCACGTGGGACAGATCTTTTAAACTATGGCTACACCTTC. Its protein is CASSRGTDLLNYGYTF.

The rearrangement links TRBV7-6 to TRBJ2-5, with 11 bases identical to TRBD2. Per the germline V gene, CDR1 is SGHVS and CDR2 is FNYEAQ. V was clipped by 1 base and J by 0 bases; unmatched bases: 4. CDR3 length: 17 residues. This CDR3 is CASSLGASGGYQETQYF. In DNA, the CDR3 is TGTGCCAGCAGCTTAGGCGCTAGCGGGGGGTACCAAGAGACCCAGTACTTC.

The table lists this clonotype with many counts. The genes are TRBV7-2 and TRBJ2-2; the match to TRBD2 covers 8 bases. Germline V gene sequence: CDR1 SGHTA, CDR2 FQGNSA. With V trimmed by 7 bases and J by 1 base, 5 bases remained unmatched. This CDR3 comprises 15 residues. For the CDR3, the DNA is TGTGCCAGCACCAAGACTAGCGAGAACACCGGGGAGCTGTTTTTT. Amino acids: CASTKTSENTGELFF.

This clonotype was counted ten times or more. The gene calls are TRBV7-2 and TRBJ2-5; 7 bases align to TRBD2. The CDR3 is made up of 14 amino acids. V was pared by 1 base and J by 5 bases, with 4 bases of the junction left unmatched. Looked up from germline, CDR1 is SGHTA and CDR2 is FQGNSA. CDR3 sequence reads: CASSLEGLGETQYF. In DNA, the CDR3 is TGTGCCAGCAGCTTAGAAGGACTAGGGGAGACCCAGTACTTC.

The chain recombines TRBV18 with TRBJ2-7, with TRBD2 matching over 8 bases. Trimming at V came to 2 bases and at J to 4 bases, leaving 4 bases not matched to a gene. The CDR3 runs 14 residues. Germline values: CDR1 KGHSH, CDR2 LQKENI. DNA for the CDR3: TGTGCCAGCTCACCAGGCAAGCGGGGGTACGAGCAGTACTTC. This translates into CASSPGKRGYEQYF. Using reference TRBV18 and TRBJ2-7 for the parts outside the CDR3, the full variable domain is NAGVMQNPRHLVRRRGQEARLRCSPMKGHSHVYWYRQLPEEGLKFMVYLQKENIIDESGMPKERFSAEFPKEGPSILRIQQVVRGDSAAYFCASSPGKRGYEQYFGPGTRLTVT.

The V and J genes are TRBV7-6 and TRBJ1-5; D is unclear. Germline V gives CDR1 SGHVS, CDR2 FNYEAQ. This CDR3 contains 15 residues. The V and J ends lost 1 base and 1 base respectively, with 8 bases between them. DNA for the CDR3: TGTGCCAGCAGCTTAGGGGCGGGGAGCAATCAGCCCCAGCATTTT. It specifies CASSLGAGSNQPQHF. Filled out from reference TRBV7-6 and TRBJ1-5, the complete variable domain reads GAGVSQSPRYKVTKRGQDVALRCDPISGHVSLYWYRQALGQGPEFLTYFNYEAQQDKSGLPNDRFSAERPEGSISTLTIQRTEQRDSAMYRCASSLGAGSNQPQHFGDGTRLSIL.

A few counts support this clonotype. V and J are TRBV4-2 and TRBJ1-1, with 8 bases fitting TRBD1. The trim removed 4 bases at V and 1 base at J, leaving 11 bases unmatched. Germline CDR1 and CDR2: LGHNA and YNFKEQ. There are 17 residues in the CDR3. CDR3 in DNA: TGTGCCAGCAGCCCTACATCCGGGGACAGGAGGAACACTGAAGCTTTCTTT. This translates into CASSPTSGDRRNTEAFF.

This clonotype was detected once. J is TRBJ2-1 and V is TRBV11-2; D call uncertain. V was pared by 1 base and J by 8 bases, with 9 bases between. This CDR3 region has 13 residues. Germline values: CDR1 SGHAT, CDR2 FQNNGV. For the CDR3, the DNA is TGTGCCAGCAGCTTAGTTCCCGGATATGAGCAGTTCTTC. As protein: CASSLVPGYEQFF.

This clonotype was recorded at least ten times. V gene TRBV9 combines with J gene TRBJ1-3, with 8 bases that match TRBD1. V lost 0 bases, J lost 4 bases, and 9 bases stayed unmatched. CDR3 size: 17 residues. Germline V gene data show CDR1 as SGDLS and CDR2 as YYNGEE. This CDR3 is CASSVVPAGGQGNTIYF. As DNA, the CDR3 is TGTGCCAGCAGCGTAGTCCCCGCAGGGGGCCAAGGAAACACCATATATTTT.

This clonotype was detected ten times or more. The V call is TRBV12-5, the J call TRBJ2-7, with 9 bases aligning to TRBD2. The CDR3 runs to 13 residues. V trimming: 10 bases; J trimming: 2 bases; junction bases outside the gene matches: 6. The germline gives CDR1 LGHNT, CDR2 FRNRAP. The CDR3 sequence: CANRAGGAYEQYF. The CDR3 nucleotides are TGTGCTAACCGAGCGGGAGGAGCCTACGAGCAGTACTTC.

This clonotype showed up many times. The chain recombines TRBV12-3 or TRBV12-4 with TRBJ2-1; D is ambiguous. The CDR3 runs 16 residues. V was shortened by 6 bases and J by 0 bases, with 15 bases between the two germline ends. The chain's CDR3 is CASSLGYPNSYNEQFF. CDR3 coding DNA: TGTGCCAGCAGCCTAGGGTACCCCAACTCCTACAATGAGCAGTTCTTC.

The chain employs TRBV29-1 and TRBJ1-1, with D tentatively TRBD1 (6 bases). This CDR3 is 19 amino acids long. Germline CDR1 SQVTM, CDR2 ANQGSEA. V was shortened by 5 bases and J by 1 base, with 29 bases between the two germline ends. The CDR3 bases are TGCAGCGTTTCCACAACCCAACTCCGGTTTACAGGGTGGAACACTGAAGCTTTCTTT. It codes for CSVSTTQLRFTGWNTEAFF.

The CDR3 nucleotides are TGCAGCGTTGCAGTCGGGAACACAGATACGCAGTATTTT. As protein: CSVAVGNTDTQYF. The rearrangement uses TRBV29-1 and TRBJ2-3, with D possibly matching TRBD2 (5 bases). With 4 bases removed from V and 2 bases from J, the gap between germline ends came to 10 bases. The CDR3 sequence is 13 residues long. Germline V gene lookup returns CDR1 SQVTM and CDR2 ANQGSEA.

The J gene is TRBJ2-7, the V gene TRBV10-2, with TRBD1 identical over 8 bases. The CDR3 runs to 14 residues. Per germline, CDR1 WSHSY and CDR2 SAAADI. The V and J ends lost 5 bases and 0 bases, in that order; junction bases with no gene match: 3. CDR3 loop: CASSLTGVSYEQYF. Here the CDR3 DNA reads TGCGCCAGCAGTCTGACAGGGGTCTCCTACGAGCAGTACTTC.

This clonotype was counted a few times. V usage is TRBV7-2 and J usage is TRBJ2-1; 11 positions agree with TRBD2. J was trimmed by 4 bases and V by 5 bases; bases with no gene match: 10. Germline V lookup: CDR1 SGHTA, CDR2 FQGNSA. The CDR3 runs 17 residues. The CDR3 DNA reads TGTGCCAGCAGCCCCCTGACTAGCGGGGCCATATACAATGAGCAGTTCTTC. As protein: CASSPLTSGAIYNEQFF.

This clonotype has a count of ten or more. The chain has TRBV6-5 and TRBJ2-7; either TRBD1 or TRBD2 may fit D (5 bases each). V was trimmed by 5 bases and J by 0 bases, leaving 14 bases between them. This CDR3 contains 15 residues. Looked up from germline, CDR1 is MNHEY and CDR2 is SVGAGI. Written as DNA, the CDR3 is TGTGCCAGCAGTATCACCGGGACGGCCTCCTACGAGCAGTACTTC. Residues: CASSITGTASYEQYF.

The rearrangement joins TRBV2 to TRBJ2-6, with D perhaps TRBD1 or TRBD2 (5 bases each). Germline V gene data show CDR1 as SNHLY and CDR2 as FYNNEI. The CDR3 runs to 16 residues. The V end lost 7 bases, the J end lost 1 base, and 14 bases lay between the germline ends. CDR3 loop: CASNGRERSGANVLTF. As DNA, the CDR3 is TGTGCCAGCAACGGCAGGGAGAGATCTGGGGCCAACGTCCTGACTTTC.

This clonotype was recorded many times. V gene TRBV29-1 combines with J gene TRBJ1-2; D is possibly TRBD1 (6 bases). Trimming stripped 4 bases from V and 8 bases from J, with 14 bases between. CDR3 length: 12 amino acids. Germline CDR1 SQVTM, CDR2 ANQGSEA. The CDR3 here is CSVVKAGEGYTF. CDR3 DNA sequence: TGCAGCGTTGTTAAGGCAGGGGAAGGCTACACCTTC.

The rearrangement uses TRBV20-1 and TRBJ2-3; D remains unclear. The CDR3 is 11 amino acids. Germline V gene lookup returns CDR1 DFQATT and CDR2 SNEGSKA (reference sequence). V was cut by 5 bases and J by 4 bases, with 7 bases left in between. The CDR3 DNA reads TGCAGTGCTGTTCTTGCAGATACGCAGTATTTT. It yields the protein CSAVLADTQYF.

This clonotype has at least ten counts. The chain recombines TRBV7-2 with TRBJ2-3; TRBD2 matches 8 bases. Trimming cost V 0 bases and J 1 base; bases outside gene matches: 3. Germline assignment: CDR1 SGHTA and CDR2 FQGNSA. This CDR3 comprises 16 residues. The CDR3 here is CTSSLALADRTDTQYF. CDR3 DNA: TGTACCAGCAGCTTAGCACTAGCGGACCGCACAGATACGCAGTATTTT.